This T cell receptor beta chain was sequenced during a study of OX40 agonist ivuxolimab in advanced cancers. Study at large: It was ivuxolimab, an agonistic anti-OX40 (CD134) antibody, that patients were treated with. Over 30% of patients had received prior checkpoint inhibitor therapy. Findings of the study overall: CD4+ and CD8+ blood T cells expanded clonally by week 6 at 0.1 to 3.0 mg/kg. What antigens the expanded peripheral T cells recognized was never established.

Using immunoSEQ multiplex PCR, the repertoire was profiled, and TCRdb retains in-frame clones only, with some absent. The table lists tens of thousands of clones, 75% to 90% of them singletons. The CDR3 extends over 15 amino acids. With 0 bases removed from V and 2 bases from J, the gap between germline ends came to 10 bases. Germline V lookup: CDR1 SGHDN, CDR2 FVKESK. As to this clone: No antigen is known for it.

This sequence originates from an adult with an advanced solid tumor such as melanoma, head and neck, liver or kidney cancer. This specimen consisted of CD4+ or CD8+ T cells sorted from blood, obtained in a trial of the OX40 agonist ivuxolimab. The chain couples TRBV14 to TRBJ1-2; no reliable D call. This CDR3 reads CASSQDMVPNYGYTF. The CDR3 nucleotides are TGTGCCAGCAGCCAAGATATGGTGCCCAACTATGGCTACACCTTC.